What follows is one T cell receptor beta chain and its context. This record belongs to a study of T cell responses to AZD1222 COVID-19 vaccine. Sequencing used immunoSEQ multiplex PCR; TCRdb keeps in-frame clones, though not all of them. The repertoire holds 77,000 or so clones, with 90% to 95% as singletons. This TCR came from an adult in good health. Sample: peripheral blood, taken on day 0 of MenACWY control vaccination.

The CDR3 nucleotides are TGTGCCAGCAGTTTATCCATAACAGGGGTGACTAGCACAGATACGCAGTATTTT. This encodes CASSLSITGVTSTDTQYF. The chain employs TRBV28 and TRBJ2-3; 7 bases are a match to TRBD1. The V gene end was trimmed by 1 base and the J gene end by 0 bases; junction bases not matched to a gene: 10. In germline, CDR1 is MDHEN, CDR2 SYDVKM. The CDR3 is 18 residues long.